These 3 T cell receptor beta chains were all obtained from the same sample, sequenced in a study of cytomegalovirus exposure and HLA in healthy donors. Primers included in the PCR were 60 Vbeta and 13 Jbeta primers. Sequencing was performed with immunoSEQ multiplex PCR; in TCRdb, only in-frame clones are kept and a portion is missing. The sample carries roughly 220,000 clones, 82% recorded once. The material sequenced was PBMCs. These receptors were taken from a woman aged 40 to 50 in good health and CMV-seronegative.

CDR3 sequence: CASSFRTGAGYTF. The DNA for the CDR3 is TGTGCCAGTAGTTTTCGGACAGGGGCTGGCTACACCTTC. The chain joins TRBV19 to TRBJ1-2; TRBD1 aligns across 9 bases. V lost 5 bases and J lost 7; bases outside the gene matches: 5. Germline V gene sequence: CDR1 LNHDA, CDR2 SQIVND (reference sequence). This CDR3 is 13 amino acids long.

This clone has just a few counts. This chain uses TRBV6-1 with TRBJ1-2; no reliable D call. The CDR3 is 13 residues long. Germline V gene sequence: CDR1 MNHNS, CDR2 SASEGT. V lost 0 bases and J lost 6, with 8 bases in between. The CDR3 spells CASSEALADGYTF. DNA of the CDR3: TGTGCCAGCAGTGAAGCGCTGGCAGATGGCTACACCTTC.

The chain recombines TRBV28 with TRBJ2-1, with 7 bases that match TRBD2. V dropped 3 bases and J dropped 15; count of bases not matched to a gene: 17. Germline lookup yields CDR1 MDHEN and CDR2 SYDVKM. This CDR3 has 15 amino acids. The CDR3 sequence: CASSFISGREAPRFF. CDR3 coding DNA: TGTGCCAGCAGTTTTATTTCGGGCCGGGAGGCCCCCAGGTTCTTC.